A selection of T cell receptor beta chains follows, all from one sample in a study of shared clonotypes between healthy human individuals. The table came from immunoSEQ multiplex PCR; TCRdb's copy has only in-frame clones and leaves some out. The sample has 300,000 to 350,000 clones; more than 60% are singletons. Material: memory CD4+ T cells sorted from blood. The receptors shown here come from a man in his thirties or forties in good health. The CDR3 runs from the conserved cysteine through the conserved F or W. The D gene is left open where the match is weak. Clone size is not always given. Where it is, it says once, few, many or a class for expanded clones.

V	D	size	J	CDR3	DNA
TRBV25-1	TRBD2	.	TRBJ2-5	CASSEWGGDETQYF	TGTGCCAGCAGTGAATGGGGGGGGGACGAGACCCAGTACTTC
TRBV10-3	.	.	TRBJ2-5	CAIAQSLAAETQYF	TGTGCCATCGCGCAGTCCTTAGCGGCAGAGACCCAGTACTTC
TRBV28	.	.	TRBJ2-5	CASSFRQGLEETQYF	TGTGCCAGCAGTTTTCGACAGGGACTAGAGGAGACCCAGTACTTC
TRBV5-6	TRBD1	.	TRBJ2-5	CASSIFGTGLGETQYF	TGTGCCAGCAGCATTTTCGGGACAGGGCTGGGAGAGACCCAGTACTTC
TRBV15	.	.	TRBJ2-7	CATSRDRGYEQYF	TGTGCCACCAGCAGAGACAGGGGATACGAGCAGTACTTC
TRBV18	TRBD1	.	TRBJ2-1	CASSQIPGQGYNEQFF	TGTGCCAGCTCACAAATACCAGGACAGGGCTACAATGAGCAGTTCTTC
TRBV11-3	TRBD2	.	TRBJ2-3	CASSSITSGSPDTQYF	TGTGCCAGCAGCTCGATCACTAGCGGGAGTCCAGATACGCAGTATTTT
TRBV14	TRBD2	.	TRBJ2-1	CASSLLAFYNEQFF	TGTGCCAGCAGCCTACTAGCGTTCTACAATGAGCAGTTCTTC
TRBV28	TRBD1	.	TRBJ1-5	CASSSDRGRDQPQHF	TGTGCCAGCAGTTCCGACAGGGGGCGCGACCAGCCCCAGCATTTT
TRBV6-1	TRBD2	.	TRBJ2-1	CASTSRGLEDNEQFF	TGTGCCAGCACCTCACGGGGACTAGAGGACAATGAGCAGTTCTTC
TRBV9	.	.	TRBJ2-1	CASSVAEVRAGDDEQFF	TGTGCCAGCAGCGTAGCTGAAGTTAGGGCAGGGGACGATGAGCAGTTCTTC
TRBV27	.	.	TRBJ2-2	CASRLEIRTGELFF	TGTGCCAGCAGGCTCGAGATTCGAACCGGGGAGCTGTTTTTT
TRBV21-1	.	.	TRBJ1-1	CASRQGGGTEAFF	TGTGCCAGCAGACAGGGCGGGGGGACTGAAGCTTTCTTT
TRBV4-1	.	many	TRBJ2-3	CASSHRTEGGTDTQYF	TGCGCCAGCAGCCATCGGACAGAGGGGGGCACAGATACGCAGTATTTT
TRBV6-5	.	.	TRBJ1-1	CASSYQGTAFF	TGTGCCAGCAGTTACCAGGGGACAGCTTTCTTT
TRBV5-1	TRBD2	.	TRBJ2-5	CASSWDYLETQYF	TGCGCCAGCAGCTGGGACTACCTGGAGACCCAGTACTTC
TRBV19	TRBD2	.	TRBJ2-3	CASRGRGGRPTDTQYF	TGTGCCAGTAGGGGAAGGGGCGGGAGGCCCACAGATACGCAGTATTTT
TRBV11-3	TRBD2	.	TRBJ2-2	CASGPRTSAPNTGELFF	TGTGCCAGCGGCCCCAGGACTAGCGCACCGAACACCGGGGAGCTGTTTTTT
TRBV28	TRBD2	.	TRBJ2-1	CASTLAGFNEQFF	TGTGCCAGCACCCTAGCGGGATTCAATGAGCAGTTCTTC
TRBV5-1	.	.	TRBJ2-2	CASSVAQGTGELFF	TGCGCCAGCAGCGTGGCCCAAGGGACCGGGGAGCTGTTTTTT
TRBV28	TRBD1	.	TRBJ2-7	CASSNTGTGSYEQYF	TGTGCCAGCAGTAATACCGGGACAGGATCCTACGAGCAGTACTTC
TRBV19	.	.	TRBJ2-6	CASSIRISGANVLTF	TGTGCCAGTAGTATCAGAATCTCTGGGGCCAACGTCCTGACTTTC